This TCR beta chain stems from a study of T cells in narcolepsy listed by TCRdb under 2018. For the study in its entirety: Patients with narcolepsy type 1 or type 2 (NT1, NT2) and healthy control donors were enrolled in the study. To look for autoreactive T cells in narcolepsy patients that target self-antigens of hypocretin neurons (hypocretin, TRIB2), the study used TCR Vbeta sequencing to follow clonotypes in blood and CSF. What the study reported, not specific to this receptor: Numbers of sequenced blood memory CD4+ clonotypes were comparable, averaging approximately 42,000 in patients and approximately 34,000 in controls. According to the report, autoreactive clonotypes were detected serially in the blood of the same patients and of different patients, but not in healthy controls. Certain blood memory CD4+ repertoires from patients and controls had no sequences that matched autoreactive T cell clones. Plots that compared CSF and blood CD4+ T cell clonotypes from the same patient highlighted HCRT-specific and TRIB2-specific autoreactive clonotypes.

Memory CD4+ T cells were sorted ex vivo from peripheral blood of narcolepsy patients and healthy controls for TCR Vbeta sequencing. Comments on this clone: Its antigen remains undetermined. Base quality data are lacking; no much larger clone is found one base away.

The method was the immunoSEQ multiplex PCR assay. Held by TCRdb, this immuneACCESS table contains in-frame sequences only and omits some clones. Under half of the omission traces to an unresolved V gene where checked; the cause of the rest is unknown. The sample profile shows 30,000 or so clones; roughly 82% of them were found once. The ten most abundant clones make up 0.9% to 1.2% of the sample. From its cysteine to its phenylalanine, the CDR3 spans 14 amino acids. The kept DNA is CDR3 alone, 42 bases in frame from the first base. Trimming takes 6 bases off V and 4 bases off J; junction bases not matched to a gene: 7. From a lookup of the germline V gene, CDR1 and CDR2 are MNHNS and SASEGT.

This clonotype was obtained from a human donor with narcolepsy. The sample was CD45RA- memory CD4+ T cells from PBMCs. The cell subset or site label, as the study defines it: memory T cells sorted ex vivo from peripheral blood. This chain joins TRBV6-1 to TRBJ1-2, with 8 junctional bases fitting TRBD1. The DNA sequence is given as TGTGCCAGCAGGGCACCGGGGACAGGCTATGGCTACACCTTC. The translation is CASRAPGTGYGYTF.